The 30 T cell receptor beta chains below were found in one sample sequenced in a study of blood T cell repertoires in COVID-19. Sequencing used immunoSEQ multiplex PCR; TCRdb keeps in-frame clones, though not all of them. Of some 310,000 clones listed, 85% to 90% are singletons. The sequencing sample was made of PBMCs or T cells enriched from blood (not recorded which). The receptor set was obtained from a woman under 40 who had recovered from COVID-19.

This chain connects TRBV3-1 (or the pseudogene TRBV3-2) to TRBJ2-3; D gene ambiguous. Trimming cost V 4 bases and J 2 bases, with 10 bases left between them. This CDR3 is 14 amino acids long. Germline values: CDR1 LGHDT, CDR2 YNNKEL (reference sequence). This chain's CDR3 is CASSRGVNTDTQYF. The CDR3 DNA is TGTGCCAGCAGCCGCGGAGTAAACACAGATACGCAGTATTTT.

The chain couples TRBV6-5 to TRBJ1-1; D perhaps matches TRBD1 (5 bases). This CDR3 has 15 residues. The germline V gene has CDR1 MNHEY and CDR2 SVGAGI. The V end was cut by 0 bases, the J end by 4 bases, with 12 bases between. DNA for the CDR3: TGTGCCAGCAGTTACTCTCCAGGGACTAGCACTGAAGCTTTCTTT. Translating gives CASSYSPGTSTEAFF.

The rearrangement uses TRBV28 and TRBJ2-1; TRBD1 matches 7 bases. This CDR3 has 15 residues. Per germline, CDR1 MDHEN and CDR2 SYDVKM. V was clipped by 8 bases and J by 1 base; unmatched bases: 8. The DNA for the CDR3 is TGTGCCAGCCGGGACGGACAGGCTTCCTACAATGAGCAGTTCTTC. Translated, it gives CASRDGQASYNEQFF.

The chain links TRBV29-1 to TRBJ2-7, with D maybe TRBD2 (5 bases). This CDR3 spans 15 amino acids. The V and J ends lost 1 base and 4 bases respectively, with 17 bases between them. Germline CDR1 and CDR2: SQVTM and ANQGSEA. The CDR3 sequence is CSVEGALGFGYEQYF. CDR3 nucleotides: TGCAGCGTTGAAGGAGCACTAGGGTTTGGGTACGAGCAGTACTTC.

The chain is built from TRBV5-4 and TRBJ1-2; 7 bases map to TRBD1. Looked up from germline, CDR1 is SGHNT and CDR2 is YYREEE (reference sequence). With V trimmed by 2 bases and J by 2 bases, 6 bases remained unmatched. The CDR3 length is 15 residues. CDR3 DNA sequence: TGTGCCAGCAGCTTAACCGGGACAGAGAACTATGGCTACACCTTC. This encodes CASSLTGTENYGYTF.

This clone has a single count. The chain's CDR3 is CASSLGREGSWGEQFF. CDR3 DNA sequence: TGTGCCAGCAGTTTGGGTCGGGAGGGCTCTTGGGGTGAGCAGTTCTTC. The chain combines TRBV27 with TRBJ2-1, with 8 bases fitting TRBD2. The CDR3 is made up of 16 amino acids. Germline lookup yields CDR1 MNHEY and CDR2 SMNVEV (reference sequence). Trimming cost V 3 bases and J 9 bases; bases outside gene matches: 13.

The chain has TRBV4-1 and TRBJ2-2; possibly TRBD1 for D (5 bases). The ends were cut back, 3 bases at V and 4 bases at J, with 9 bases in the middle. This CDR3 is built from 14 residues. Germline V gives CDR1 MGHRA, CDR2 YSYEKL. CDR3 protein: CASSQPGRTGELFF. The CDR3 nucleotides are TGCGCCAGCAGCCAGCCAGGGCGCACCGGGGAGCTGTTTTTT.

V and J are TRBV28 and TRBJ2-1, with 11 bases identical to TRBD1. V was pared by 1 base and J by 12 bases, with 5 bases of the junction left unmatched. The CDR3 loop spans 14 amino acids. Germline CDR1 and CDR2: MDHEN and SYDVKM. Here the CDR3 reads CASSLSRDRGWQFF. CDR3 nucleotides: TGTGCCAGCAGTTTATCCCGGGACAGGGGGTGGCAGTTCTTC.

V is TRBV4-1 and J is TRBJ1-1; 7 nucleotides align to TRBD1. The CDR3 consists of 15 residues. Trimming removed 4 bases from V and 0 bases from J; junction bases left unmatched: 5. CDR1 and CDR2 (germline): MGHRA, YSYEKL. The CDR3 DNA follows: TGCGCCAGCAGCCCTAGACAGGGAATGAACACTGAAGCTTTCTTT. Amino acids: CASSPRQGMNTEAFF.

This clone was seen a few times. V and J are TRBV12-3 or TRBV12-4 and TRBJ1-6; D unclear. V lost 1 base to trimming and J lost 14 bases, with 9 bases between them. The CDR3 consists of 12 residues. DNA for the CDR3: TGTGCCAGCAGTTTAGGACAAATGACCCTCCACTTT. Amino acids: CASSLGQMTLHF.

This sequence joins TRBV11-2 and TRBJ1-3; D perhaps matches TRBD1 (5 bases). Trimming removed 5 bases at V and 8 bases at J, with 19 bases between. The CDR3 contains 15 residues. Looked up from germline, CDR1 is SGHAT and CDR2 is FQNNGV. CDR3 protein: CASSQNGGYQYTIYF. The CDR3 DNA reads TGTGCCAGCAGCCAAAACGGGGGTTACCAATACACCATATATTTT.

This clone was detected only once. This chain joins TRBV19 and TRBJ2-5; 14 bases are shared with TRBD2. Germline-derived CDR1 and CDR2 are LNHDA and SQIVND (reference sequence). V was clipped by 4 bases and J by 6 bases; unmatched bases: 4. The length of the CDR3 is 15 residues. CDR3 amino acids: CASSTGLAGEKTQYF. CDR3 DNA: TGTGCCAGTAGTACGGGACTAGCGGGAGAGAAGACCCAGTACTTC.

The chain links TRBV9 to TRBJ2-3, with 9 bases identical to TRBD2. The CDR3 sequence is 15 residues long. V lost 0 bases and J lost 6; bases outside the gene matches: 5. CDR1 is SGDLS, CDR2 YYNGEE, per germline. The CDR3 sequence is CASSVGASGKDTQYF. CDR3 nucleotide sequence: TGTGCCAGCAGCGTAGGGGCTAGCGGGAAGGATACGCAGTATTTT. Using reference TRBV9 and TRBJ2-3 for the parts outside the CDR3, the full variable domain is DSGVTQTPKHLITATGQRVTLRCSPRSGDLSVYWYQQSLDQGLQFLIQYYNGEERAKGNILERFSAQQFPDLHSELNLSSLELGDSALYFCASSVGASGKDTQYFGPGTRLTVL.

The rearrangement links TRBV30 to TRBJ1-5; D gene ambiguous. Deletions cut 0 bases from V and 0 bases from J, with 6 bases between. Germline-derived CDR1 and CDR2 are GTSNPN and SVGIG (reference sequence). The CDR3 spans 14 residues. CDR3: CAWSVSNSNQPQHF. The CDR3 bases are TGTGCCTGGAGTGTATCAAATAGCAATCAGCCCCAGCATTTT.

J is TRBJ1-2 and V is TRBV5-6; D unresolved. V lost 2 bases, J lost 5 bases, and 19 bases lay in between. Germline lookup yields CDR1 SGHDT and CDR2 YYEEEE. CDR3 length: 16 amino acids. The CDR3 is CASSFPSARGGYGYTF. The CDR3 DNA reads TGTGCCAGCAGCTTTCCCAGTGCCCGGGGTGGATATGGCTACACCTTC.

This clone appeared a single time. The chain couples TRBV9 to TRBJ2-1, with D unclear. Germline loops: CDR1 SGDLS, CDR2 YYNGEE. The V end was cut by 3 bases, the J end by 0 bases, with 10 bases between. CDR3 length equals 15 residues. CDR3 amino acids: CASSGIRGSYNEQFF. The CDR3 coding sequence is TGTGCCAGCAGCGGGATCCGAGGCTCCTACAATGAGCAGTTCTTC.

V and J are TRBV30 and TRBJ1-6, with D tentatively TRBD1 (6 bases). The CDR3 totals 15 residues. Looked up from germline, CDR1 is GTSNPN and CDR2 is SVGIG (reference sequence). V dropped 1 base and J dropped 6 bases, with 13 bases sitting between them. CDR3 sequence: CAWSETGIGNSPLHF. The CDR3 DNA is TGTGCCTGGAGTGAAACAGGGATCGGTAATTCACCCCTCCACTTT.

This clone appeared once. The chain recombines TRBV10-3 with TRBJ1-1, with a possible D match to TRBD1 (5 bases). Per the germline V gene, CDR1 is ENHRY and CDR2 is SYGVKD. Trimming stripped 2 bases from V and 7 bases from J, with 17 bases between. The CDR3 loop spans 15 amino acids. DNA of the CDR3: TGTGCCATCAGTGAGAGGGGCCCAAAAGACAGTGAAGCTTTCTTT. This codes for CAISERGPKDSEAFF.

The V gene is TRBV19, the J gene TRBJ1-6; 8 bases are shared with TRBD1. The germline gives CDR1 LNHDA, CDR2 SQIVND (reference sequence). This CDR3 has 14 amino acids. With 6 bases clipped from V and 8 bases from J, the junction kept 6 bases outside the gene matches. CDR3 region: CASSYDRGDSPLHF. CDR3 sequence (DNA): TGTGCCAGTAGCTATGACAGGGGAGATTCACCCCTCCACTTT. The whole variable domain, remainder taken from reference TRBV19 and TRBJ1-6, is DGGITQSPKYLFRKEGQNVTLSCEQNLNHDAMYWYRQDPGQGLRLIYYSQIVNDFQKGDIAEGYSVSREKKESFPLTVTSAQKNPTAFYLCASSYDRGDSPLHFGNGTRLTVT.

The rearrangement links TRBV5-4 to TRBJ2-7; 11 bases map to TRBD1. V was clipped by 3 bases and J by 5 bases; unmatched bases: 4. CDR1 SGHNT and CDR2 YYREEE come from the germline V gene (reference sequence). The CDR3 contains 14 residues. The CDR3: CASSSGDRGDEQYF. Here the CDR3 DNA reads TGTGCCAGCAGCTCCGGGGACAGGGGGGACGAGCAGTACTTC.

V usage is TRBV6-5 and J usage is TRBJ1-1; D unresolved. Trimming removed 4 bases from V and 10 bases from J, with 16 bases in between. This CDR3 is built from 13 residues. Germline values: CDR1 MNHEY, CDR2 SVGAGI. This CDR3 reads CASSSSRQLGAFF. For the CDR3, the DNA is TGTGCCAGCAGTTCCTCTAGACAACTCGGAGCTTTCTTT.

The genes are TRBV18 and TRBJ1-4, with 9 bases lining up with TRBD1. Germline V CDR1 and CDR2: KGHSH, LQKENI. There are 15 residues in the CDR3. V shed 5 bases and J 4 bases; nucleotides not matched to a gene: 5. The CDR3 reads CASSSDRGNNEKLFF. The CDR3 nucleotides read TGTGCCAGCTCATCCGACAGGGGGAATAATGAAAAACTGTTTTTT.

This clone is a singleton in its sample. The rearrangement links TRBV5-1 to TRBJ2-6, with unresolved D. The germline V and J ends were trimmed by 1 base and 0 bases, with 5 bases remaining between them. From germline, CDR1 is SGHRS and CDR2 YFSETQ. The CDR3 extends over 15 amino acids. The CDR3 protein is CASSLSHSGANVLTF. In nucleotides, the CDR3 is TGCGCCAGCAGCTTGTCCCACTCTGGGGCCAACGTCCTGACTTTC.

This rearrangement joins TRBV6-2 or TRBV6-3 to TRBJ2-1, with 8 bases lining up with TRBD2. CDR1 is MNHEY and CDR2 is SVGEGT in the germline V gene. This CDR3 spans 15 amino acids. J gave up 10 bases and V 0 bases, and 8 bases lay outside the gene matches. CDR3 region: CASSYSDISGAEQFF. Written as DNA, the CDR3 is TGTGCCAGCAGTTACTCAGATATTAGCGGGGCGGAGCAGTTCTTC.

This clone has only one observation. V gene TRBV7-9 combines with J gene TRBJ1-6; 8 bases match TRBD1. Trimming at V came to 5 bases and at J to 7 bases, leaving 7 bases not matched to a gene. Germline lookup yields CDR1 SEHNR and CDR2 FQNEAQ (reference sequence). The CDR3 is 15 residues long. CDR3 protein: CASSGRQGRNSPLHF. The CDR3 DNA follows: TGTGCCAGCAGCGGTCGACAGGGGAGGAATTCACCCCTCCACTTT.

The CDR3 is CASSRNGQGLSNQPQHF. The DNA for the CDR3 is TGTGCCAGTAGTCGAAATGGACAGGGGCTTTCCAATCAGCCCCAGCATTTT. The chain is built from TRBV19 and TRBJ1-5; TRBD1 matches at 9 bases. The CDR3 totals 17 residues. Germline lookup yields CDR1 LNHDA and CDR2 SQIVND (reference sequence). V dropped 5 bases and J dropped 3; count of bases not matched to a gene: 11. The whole variable domain, remainder taken from reference TRBV19 and TRBJ1-5, is DGGITQSPKYLFRKEGQNVTLSCEQNLNHDAMYWYRQDPGQGLRLIYYSQIVNDFQKGDIAEGYSVSREKKESFPLTVTSAQKNPTAFYLCASSRNGQGLSNQPQHFGDGTRLSIL.

V is TRBV18 and J is TRBJ1-6, with 7 bases that match TRBD1. This CDR3 region has 14 residues. Trimming at V came to 3 bases and at J to 7 bases, leaving 3 bases not matched to a gene. The V gene's germline CDR1 is KGHSH and CDR2 LQKENI. The CDR3 loop reads CASSPGQSNSPLHF. CDR3 sequence (DNA): TGTGCCAGCTCACCGGGACAGTCCAATTCACCCCTCCACTTT.

V usage is TRBV6-2 or TRBV6-3 and J usage is TRBJ1-1; 9 bases match TRBD1. J gave up 11 bases and V 6 bases, and 10 bases lay outside the gene matches. This CDR3 spans 13 amino acids. Germline-derived CDR1 and CDR2 are MNHEY and SVGEGT. CDR3 sequence reads: CASSRGQGQEAFF. In DNA form, the CDR3 reads TGTGCCAGCAGCCGGGGACAGGGTCAAGAGGCTTTCTTT.

This clone was seen more than once but under ten times. The chain carries TRBV4-1 and TRBJ2-1, with a tentative D call TRBD2 (5 bases). The CDR3 has 14 residues. The V and J ends lost 6 bases and 5 bases respectively, with 14 bases between them. CDR1 and CDR2 (germline): MGHRA, YSYEKL. CDR3 sequence: CASRRGYGDNEQFF. Here the CDR3 DNA reads TGCGCCAGCAGGAGAGGTTACGGGGACAATGAGCAGTTCTTC.

The chain carries TRBV27 and TRBJ1-2; 8 bases line up with TRBD1. With 10 bases clipped from V and 5 bases from J, the junction kept 12 bases outside the gene matches. Germline CDR1 and CDR2: MNHEY and SMNVEV (reference sequence). CDR3 length: 14 residues. CDR3 amino acids: CATHGQGLIYGYTF. DNA of the CDR3: TGTGCCACCCACGGACAGGGCCTGATTTATGGCTACACCTTC.